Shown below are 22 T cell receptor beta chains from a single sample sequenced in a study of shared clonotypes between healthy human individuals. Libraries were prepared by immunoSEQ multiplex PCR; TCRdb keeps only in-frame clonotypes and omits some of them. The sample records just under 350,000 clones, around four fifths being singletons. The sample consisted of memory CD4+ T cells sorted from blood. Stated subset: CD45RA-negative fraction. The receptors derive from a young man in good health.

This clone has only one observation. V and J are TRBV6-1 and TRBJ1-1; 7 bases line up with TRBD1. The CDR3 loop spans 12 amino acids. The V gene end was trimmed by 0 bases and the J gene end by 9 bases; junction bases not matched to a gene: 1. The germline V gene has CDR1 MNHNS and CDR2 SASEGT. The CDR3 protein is CASSEAQGKAFF. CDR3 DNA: TGTGCCAGCAGTGAAGCACAGGGGAAAGCTTTCTTT.

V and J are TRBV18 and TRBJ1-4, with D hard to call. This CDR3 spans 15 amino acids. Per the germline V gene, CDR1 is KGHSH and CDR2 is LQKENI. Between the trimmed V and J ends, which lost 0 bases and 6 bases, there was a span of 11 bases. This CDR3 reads CASSPPSESDEKLFF. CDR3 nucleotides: TGTGCCAGCTCACCACCGTCCGAATCGGATGAAAAACTGTTTTTT.

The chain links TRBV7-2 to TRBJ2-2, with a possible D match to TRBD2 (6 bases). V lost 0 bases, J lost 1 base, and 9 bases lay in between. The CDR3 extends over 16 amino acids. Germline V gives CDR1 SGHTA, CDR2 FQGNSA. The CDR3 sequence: CASSLASGRNTGELFF. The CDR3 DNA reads TGTGCCAGCAGCTTAGCTAGCGGAAGGAACACCGGGGAGCTGTTTTTT.

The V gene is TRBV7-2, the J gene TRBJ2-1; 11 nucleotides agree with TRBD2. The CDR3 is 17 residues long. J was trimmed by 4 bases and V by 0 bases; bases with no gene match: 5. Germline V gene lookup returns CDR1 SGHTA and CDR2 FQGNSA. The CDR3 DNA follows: TGTGCCAGCAGCTTAGCCGTTAGCGGGAGGGTTTACAATGAGCAGTTCTTC. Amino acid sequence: CASSLAVSGRVYNEQFF.

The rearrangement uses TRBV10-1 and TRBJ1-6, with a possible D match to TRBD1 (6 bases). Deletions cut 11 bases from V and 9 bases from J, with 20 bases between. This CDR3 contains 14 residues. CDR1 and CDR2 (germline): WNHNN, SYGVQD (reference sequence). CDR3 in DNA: TGCGCCCGATTATACCAAGGGGGAAGTTCACCCCTCCACTTT. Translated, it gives CARLYQGGSSPLHF.

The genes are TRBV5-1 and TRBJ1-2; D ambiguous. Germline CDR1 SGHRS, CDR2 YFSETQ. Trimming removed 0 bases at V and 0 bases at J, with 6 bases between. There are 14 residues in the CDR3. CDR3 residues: CASSLDATNYGYTF. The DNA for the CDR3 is TGCGCCAGCAGCTTGGATGCGACTAACTATGGCTACACCTTC.

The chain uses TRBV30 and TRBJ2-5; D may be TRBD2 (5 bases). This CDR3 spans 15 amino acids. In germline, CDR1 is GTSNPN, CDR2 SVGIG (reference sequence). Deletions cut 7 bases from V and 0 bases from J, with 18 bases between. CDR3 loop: CAFTYLRGHQETQYF. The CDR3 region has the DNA TGTGCCTTCACTTACCTCCGGGGTCACCAAGAGACCCAGTACTTC. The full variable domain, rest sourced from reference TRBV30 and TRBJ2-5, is SQTIHQWPATLVQPVGSPLSLECTVEGTSNPNLYWYRQAAGRGLQLLFYSVGIGQISSEVPQNLSASRPQDRQFILSSKKLLLSDSGFYLCAFTYLRGHQETQYFGPGTRLLVL.

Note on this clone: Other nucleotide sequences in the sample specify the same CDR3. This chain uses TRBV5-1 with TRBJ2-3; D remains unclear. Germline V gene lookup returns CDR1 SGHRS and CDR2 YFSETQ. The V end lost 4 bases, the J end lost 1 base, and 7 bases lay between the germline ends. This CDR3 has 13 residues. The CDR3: CASSPAGTDTQYF. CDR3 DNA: TGCGCCAGCAGCCCCGCGGGCACAGATACGCAGTATTTT. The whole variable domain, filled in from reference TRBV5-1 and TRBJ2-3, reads KAGVTQTPRYLIKTRGQQVTLSCSPISGHRSVSWYQQTPGQGLQFLFEYFSETQRNKGNFPGRFSGRQFSNSRSEMNVSTLELGDSALYLCASSPAGTDTQYFGPGTRLTVL.

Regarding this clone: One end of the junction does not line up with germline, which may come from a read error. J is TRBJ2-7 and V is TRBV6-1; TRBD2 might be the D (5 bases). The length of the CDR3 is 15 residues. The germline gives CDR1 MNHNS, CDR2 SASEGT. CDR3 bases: TGTGCCAGCAGCGAAGGGAGCAATCGCAACTACGAGCAGTACTTC. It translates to CASSEGSNRNYEQYF.

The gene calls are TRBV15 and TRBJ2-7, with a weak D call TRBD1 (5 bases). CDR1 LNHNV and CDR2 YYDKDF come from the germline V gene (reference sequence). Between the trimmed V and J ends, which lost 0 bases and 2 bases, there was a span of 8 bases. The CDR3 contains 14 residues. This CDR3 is CATSRDSGTYEQYF. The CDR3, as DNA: TGTGCCACCAGCAGAGATTCAGGGACCTACGAGCAGTACTTC.

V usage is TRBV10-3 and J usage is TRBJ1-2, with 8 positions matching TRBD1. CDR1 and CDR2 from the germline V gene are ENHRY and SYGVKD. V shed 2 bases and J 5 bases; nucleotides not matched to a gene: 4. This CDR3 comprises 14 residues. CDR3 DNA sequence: TGTGCCATCAGTGAGGCGGGACAGGCGTATGGCTACACCTTC. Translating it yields CAISEAGQAYGYTF.

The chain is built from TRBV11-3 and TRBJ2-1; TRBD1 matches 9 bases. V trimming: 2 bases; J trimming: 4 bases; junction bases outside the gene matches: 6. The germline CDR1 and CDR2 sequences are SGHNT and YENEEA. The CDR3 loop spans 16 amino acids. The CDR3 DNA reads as TGTGCCAGCAGCTTAAACCGGGACAGGGCTTACAATGAGCAGTTCTTC. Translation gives CASSLNRDRAYNEQFF.

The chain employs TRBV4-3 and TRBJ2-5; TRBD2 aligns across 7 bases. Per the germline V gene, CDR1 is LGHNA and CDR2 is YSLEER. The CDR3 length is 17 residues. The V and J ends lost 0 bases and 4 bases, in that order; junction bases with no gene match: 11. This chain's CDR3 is CASSQDRRRRGVETQYF. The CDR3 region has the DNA TGCGCCAGCAGCCAAGATCGTCGTAGACGGGGGGTAGAGACCCAGTACTTC.

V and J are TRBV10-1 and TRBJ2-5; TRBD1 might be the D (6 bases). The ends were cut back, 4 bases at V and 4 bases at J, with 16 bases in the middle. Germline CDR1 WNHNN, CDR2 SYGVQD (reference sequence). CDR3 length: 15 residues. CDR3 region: CASSVGGPGGETQYF. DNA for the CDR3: TGCGCCAGCAGTGTTGGGGGCCCGGGTGGAGAGACCCAGTACTTC.

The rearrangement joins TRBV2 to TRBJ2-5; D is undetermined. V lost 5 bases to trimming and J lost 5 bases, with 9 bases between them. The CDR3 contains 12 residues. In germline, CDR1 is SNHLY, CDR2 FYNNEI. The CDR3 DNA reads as TGTGCCAGCAGTCTAGGGCGGGAGACCCAGTACTTC. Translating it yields CASSLGRETQYF.

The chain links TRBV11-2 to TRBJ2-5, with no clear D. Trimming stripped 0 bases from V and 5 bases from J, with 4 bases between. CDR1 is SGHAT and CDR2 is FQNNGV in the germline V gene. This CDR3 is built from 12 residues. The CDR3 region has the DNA TGTGCCAGCAGCTTAGATGTTGAGACCCAGTACTTC. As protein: CASSLDVETQYF.

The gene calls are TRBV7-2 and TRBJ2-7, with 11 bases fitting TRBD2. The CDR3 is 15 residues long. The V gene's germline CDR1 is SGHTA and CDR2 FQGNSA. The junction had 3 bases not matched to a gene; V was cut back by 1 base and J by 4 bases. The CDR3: CASSLVAGGPYEQYF. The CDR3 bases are TGTGCCAGCAGCTTAGTAGCGGGAGGGCCTTACGAGCAGTACTTC.

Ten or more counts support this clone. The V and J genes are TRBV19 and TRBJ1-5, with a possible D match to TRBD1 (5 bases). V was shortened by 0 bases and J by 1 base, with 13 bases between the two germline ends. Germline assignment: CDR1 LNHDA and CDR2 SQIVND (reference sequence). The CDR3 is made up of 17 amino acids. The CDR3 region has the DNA TGTGCCAGTAGTATAGATCGGGCAGGGCTCAGCAATCAGCCCCAGCATTTT. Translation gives CASSIDRAGLSNQPQHF.

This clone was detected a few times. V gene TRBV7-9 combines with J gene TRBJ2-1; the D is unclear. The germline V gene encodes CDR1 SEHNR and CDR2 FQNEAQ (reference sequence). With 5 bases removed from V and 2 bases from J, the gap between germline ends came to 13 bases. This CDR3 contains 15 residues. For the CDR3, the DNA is TGTGCCAGCAGCCCCCTCCGGTCCCCCTACAATGAGCAGTTCTTC. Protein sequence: CASSPLRSPYNEQFF. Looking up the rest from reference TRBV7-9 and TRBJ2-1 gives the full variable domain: DTGVSQNPRHKITKRGQNVTFRCDPISEHNRLYWYRQTLGQGPEFLTYFQNEAQLEKSRLLSDRFSAERPKGSFSTLEIQRTEQGDSAMYLCASSPLRSPYNEQFFGPGTRLTVL.

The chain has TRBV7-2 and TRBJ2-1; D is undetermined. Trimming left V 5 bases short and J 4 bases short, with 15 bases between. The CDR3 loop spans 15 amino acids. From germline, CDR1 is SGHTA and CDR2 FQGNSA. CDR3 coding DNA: TGTGCCAGCAGCCGTGCCCCTAACGTTTACAATGAGCAGTTCTTC. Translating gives CASSRAPNVYNEQFF. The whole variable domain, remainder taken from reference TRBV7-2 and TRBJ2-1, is GAGVSQSPSNKVTEKGKDVELRCDPISGHTALYWYRQSLGQGLEFLIYFQGNSAPDKSGLPSDRFSAERTGGSVSTLTIQRTQQEDSAVYLCASSRAPNVYNEQFFGPGTRLTVL.

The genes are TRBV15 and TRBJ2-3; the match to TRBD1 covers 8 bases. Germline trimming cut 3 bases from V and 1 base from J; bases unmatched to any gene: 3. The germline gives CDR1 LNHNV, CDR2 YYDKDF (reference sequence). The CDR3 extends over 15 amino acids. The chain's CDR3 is CATSRGQVRTDTQYF. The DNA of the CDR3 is TGTGCCACCAGCAGGGGACAGGTTCGCACAGATACGCAGTATTTT.

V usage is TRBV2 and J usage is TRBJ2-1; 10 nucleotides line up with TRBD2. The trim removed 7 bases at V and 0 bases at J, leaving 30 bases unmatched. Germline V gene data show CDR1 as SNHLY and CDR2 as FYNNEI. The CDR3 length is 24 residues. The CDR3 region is CASKDRAWTSGHVGVRSSYNEQFF. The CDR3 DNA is TGTGCCAGCAAGGACAGGGCGTGGACTAGCGGCCACGTAGGGGTTCGAAGCTCCTACAATGAGCAGTTCTTC.